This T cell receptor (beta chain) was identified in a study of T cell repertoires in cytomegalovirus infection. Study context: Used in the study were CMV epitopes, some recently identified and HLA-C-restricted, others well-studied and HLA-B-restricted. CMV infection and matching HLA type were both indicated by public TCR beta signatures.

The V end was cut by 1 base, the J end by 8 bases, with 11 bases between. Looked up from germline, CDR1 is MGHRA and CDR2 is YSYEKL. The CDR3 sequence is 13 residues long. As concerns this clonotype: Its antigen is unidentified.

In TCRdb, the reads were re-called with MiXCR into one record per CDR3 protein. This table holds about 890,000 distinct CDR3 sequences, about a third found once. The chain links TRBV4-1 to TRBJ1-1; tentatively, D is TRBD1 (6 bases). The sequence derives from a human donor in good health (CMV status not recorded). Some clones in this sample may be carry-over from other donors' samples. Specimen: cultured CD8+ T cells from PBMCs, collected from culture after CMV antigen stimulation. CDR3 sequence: CASSQAQGREAFF. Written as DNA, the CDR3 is TGCGCCAGCAGCCAAGCTCAGGGGCGGGAAGCTTTCTTT.